Described below is a single T cell receptor (beta chain) sequence and its context. The sample originates from a study of cytomegalovirus exposure and HLA in healthy donors. 13 Jbeta primers and 60 Vbeta primers were used for the PCR. Sequenced by immunoSEQ multiplex PCR; TCRdb stores in-frame clones only, minus some. The sample lists 120,000 or so clones, over 80% occurring once. The CDR3 runs 17 residues. V trimming: 4 bases; J trimming: 0 bases; junction bases outside the gene matches: 12. Germline lookup yields CDR1 MGHRA and CDR2 YSYEKL. The sequence was collected from a man aged 18 to 29 in good health and CMV-seropositive. Source material: PBMCs. The rearrangement joins TRBV4-1 to TRBJ2-7; TRBD2 agrees at 7 bases. The CDR3 sequence: CASSLRWEGQLSYEQYF. In DNA, the CDR3 is TGCGCCAGCAGCCTGAGGTGGGAGGGGCAGCTCTCCTACGAGCAGTACTTC.